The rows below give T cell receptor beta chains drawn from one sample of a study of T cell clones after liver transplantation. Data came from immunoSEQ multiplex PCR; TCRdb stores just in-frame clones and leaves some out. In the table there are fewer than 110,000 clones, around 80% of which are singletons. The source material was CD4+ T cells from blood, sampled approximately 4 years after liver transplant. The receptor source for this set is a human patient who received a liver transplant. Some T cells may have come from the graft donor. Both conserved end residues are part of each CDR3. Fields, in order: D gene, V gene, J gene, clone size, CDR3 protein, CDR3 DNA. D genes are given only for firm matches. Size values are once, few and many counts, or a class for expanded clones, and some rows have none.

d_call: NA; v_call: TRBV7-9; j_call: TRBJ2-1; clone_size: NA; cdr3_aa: CASSLAGAYYNEQFF; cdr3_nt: TGTGCCAGCAGCTTAGCGGGGGCTTATTACAATGAGCAGTTCTTC
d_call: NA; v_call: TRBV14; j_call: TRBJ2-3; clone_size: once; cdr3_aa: CASSQVGRTDTQYF; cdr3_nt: TGTGCCAGCAGCCAAGTGGGCCGCACAGATACGCAGTATTTT
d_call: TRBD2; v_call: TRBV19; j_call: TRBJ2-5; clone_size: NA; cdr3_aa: CASSMGLAGTQETQYF; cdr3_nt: TGTGCCAGTAGTATGGGCCTAGCGGGGACCCAAGAGACCCAGTACTTC
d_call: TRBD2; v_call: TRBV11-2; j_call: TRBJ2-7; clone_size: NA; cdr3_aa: CASSLTSGSYEQYF; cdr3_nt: TGTGCCAGCAGCTTAACTAGCGGTTCCTACGAGCAGTACTTC
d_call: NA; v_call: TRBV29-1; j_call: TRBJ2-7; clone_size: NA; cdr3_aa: CSVATDLSYEQYF; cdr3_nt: TGCAGCGTTGCTACGGACCTCTCCTACGAGCAGTACTTC
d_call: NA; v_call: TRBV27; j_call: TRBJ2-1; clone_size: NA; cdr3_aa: CASNSLGSYNEQFF; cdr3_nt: TGTGCCAGCAATTCATTAGGATCCTACAATGAGCAGTTCTTC
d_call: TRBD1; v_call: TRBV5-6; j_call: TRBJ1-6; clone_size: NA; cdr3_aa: CASRYLTGSNSPLHF; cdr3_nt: TGTGCCAGCAGATATTTGACAGGGTCGAATTCACCCCTCCACTTT
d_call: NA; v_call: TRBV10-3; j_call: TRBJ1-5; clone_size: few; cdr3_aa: CAISDQSGAQHF; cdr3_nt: TGTGCCATCAGTGACCAGAGCGGGGCCCAGCATTTT
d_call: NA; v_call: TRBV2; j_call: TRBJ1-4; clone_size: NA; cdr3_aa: CASLIPGLNEKLFF; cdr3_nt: TGTGCCAGCCTCATCCCAGGGCTTAATGAAAAACTGTTTTTT
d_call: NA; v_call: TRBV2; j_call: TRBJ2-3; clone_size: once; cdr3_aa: CASSPSGGGLTDTQYF; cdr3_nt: TGTGCCAGCAGTCCCAGCGGAGGGGGCCTCACAGATACGCAGTATTTT
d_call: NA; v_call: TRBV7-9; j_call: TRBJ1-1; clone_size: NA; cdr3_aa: CASKENTEAFF; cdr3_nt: TGTGCCAGCAAGGAGAACACTGAAGCTTTCTTT
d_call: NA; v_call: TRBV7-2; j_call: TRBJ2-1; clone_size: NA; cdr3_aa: CASTPGTFYNEQFF; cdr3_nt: TGTGCCAGCACCCCTGGGACTTTCTACAATGAGCAGTTCTTC
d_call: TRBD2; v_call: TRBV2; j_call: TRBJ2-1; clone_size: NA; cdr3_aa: CASTPGLADYNEQFF; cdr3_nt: TGTGCCAGCACCCCGGGACTAGCGGATTACAATGAGCAGTTCTTC
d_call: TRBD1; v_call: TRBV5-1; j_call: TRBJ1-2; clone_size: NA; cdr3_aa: CASSLTGTELYTF; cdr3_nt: TGCGCCAGCAGCTTAACCGGGACAGAGCTCTACACCTTC
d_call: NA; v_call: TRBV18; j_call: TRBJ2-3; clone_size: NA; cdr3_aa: CASHYTAYTDTQYF; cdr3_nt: TGTGCCAGCCACTACACGGCTTACACAGATACGCAGTATTTT
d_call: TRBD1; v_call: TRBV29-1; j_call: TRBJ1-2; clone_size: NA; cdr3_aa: CSTQGTGGYTF; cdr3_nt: TGCAGCACACAGGGGACAGGTGGCTACACCTTC
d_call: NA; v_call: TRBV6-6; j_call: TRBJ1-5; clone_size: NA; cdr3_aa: CASSYSTGRGDQPQHF; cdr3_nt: TGTGCCAGCAGTTACTCGACAGGCCGCGGGGATCAGCCCCAGCATTTT
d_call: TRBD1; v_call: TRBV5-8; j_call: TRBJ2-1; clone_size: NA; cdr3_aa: CASMWTGGVYNEQFF; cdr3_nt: TGTGCCAGCATGTGGACAGGGGGCGTCTACAATGAGCAGTTCTTC
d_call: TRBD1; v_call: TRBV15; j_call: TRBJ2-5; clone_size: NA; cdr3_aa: CATSREAGGFETQYF; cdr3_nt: TGTGCCACCAGCAGAGAGGCAGGGGGCTTCGAGACCCAGTACTTC
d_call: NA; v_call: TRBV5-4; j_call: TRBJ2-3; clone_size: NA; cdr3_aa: CASSLAGSGSYTQYF; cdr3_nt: TGTGCCAGCAGCTTGGCGGGTAGCGGCTCTTATACGCAGTATTTT
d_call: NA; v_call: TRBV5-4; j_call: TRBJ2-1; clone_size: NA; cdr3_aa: CASSLSGDRDEQFF; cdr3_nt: TGTGCCAGCAGCCTCAGTGGTGATCGGGATGAGCAGTTCTTC
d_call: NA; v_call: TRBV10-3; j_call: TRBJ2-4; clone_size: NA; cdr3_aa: CASRGQGSSNIQYF; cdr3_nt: TGTGCCTCAAGAGGCCAAGGGTCCTCAAACATTCAGTACTTC
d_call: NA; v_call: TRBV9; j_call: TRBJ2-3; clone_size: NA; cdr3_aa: CASSSPGFRYGTDTQYF; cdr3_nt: TGTGCCAGCAGCTCACCGGGATTCAGATATGGCACAGATACGCAGTATTTT
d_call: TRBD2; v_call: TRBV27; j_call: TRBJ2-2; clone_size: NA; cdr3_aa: CASSLLAGVGGELFF; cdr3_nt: TGTGCCAGCAGTTTATTAGCGGGGGTCGGCGGGGAGCTGTTTTTT
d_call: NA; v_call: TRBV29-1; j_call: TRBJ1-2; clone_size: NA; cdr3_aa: CSVLVQADYGYTF; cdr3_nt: TGCAGCGTCTTAGTACAGGCCGACTATGGCTACACCTTC
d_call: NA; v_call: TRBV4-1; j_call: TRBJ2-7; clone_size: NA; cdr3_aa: CASSQEGLGEQYF; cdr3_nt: TGCGCCAGCAGCCAAGAAGGGCTGGGAGAGCAGTACTTC
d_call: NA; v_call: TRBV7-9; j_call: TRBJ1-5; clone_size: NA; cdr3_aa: CASSPTGYDQPQHF; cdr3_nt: TGTGCCAGCAGCCCAACAGGGTATGATCAGCCCCAGCATTTT
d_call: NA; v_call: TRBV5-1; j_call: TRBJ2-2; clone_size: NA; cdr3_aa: CASSLEQGPGELFF; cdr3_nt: TGCGCCAGCAGCTTGGAACAGGGTCCCGGGGAGCTGTTTTTT
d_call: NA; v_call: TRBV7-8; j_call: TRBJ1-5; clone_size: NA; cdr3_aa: CASSYIASTVHQPQHF; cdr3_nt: TGTGCCAGCAGCTACATAGCTTCGACAGTCCATCAGCCCCAGCATTTT
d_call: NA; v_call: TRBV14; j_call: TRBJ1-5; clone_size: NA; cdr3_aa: CASSPGTPRSYSNQPQHF; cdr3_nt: TGTGCCAGCAGCCCAGGGACACCTCGGTCCTATAGCAATCAGCCCCAGCATTTT
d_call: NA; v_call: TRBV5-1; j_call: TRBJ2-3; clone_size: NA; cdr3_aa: CASSSELWSDTQYF; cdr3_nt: TGCGCCAGCAGCTCCGAACTTTGGTCAGATACGCAGTATTTT
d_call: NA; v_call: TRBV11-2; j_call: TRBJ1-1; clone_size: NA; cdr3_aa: CASSLARSKGKAFF; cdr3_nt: TGTGCCAGCAGCTTAGCTAGGTCTAAGGGGAAAGCTTTCTTT
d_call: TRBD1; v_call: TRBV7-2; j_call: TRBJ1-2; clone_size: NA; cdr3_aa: CASSFSQGRLGYTF; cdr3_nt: TGTGCCAGCAGCTTTTCACAGGGGAGGCTTGGCTACACCTTC
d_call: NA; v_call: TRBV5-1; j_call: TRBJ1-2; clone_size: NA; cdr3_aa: CASSLAGLNYGYTF; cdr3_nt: TGCGCCAGCAGCTTGGCCGGATTAAATTATGGCTACACCTTC
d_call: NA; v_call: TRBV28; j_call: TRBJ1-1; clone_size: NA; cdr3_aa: CASSTAGTGNTEAFF; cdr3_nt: TGTGCCAGCAGCACCGCCGGGACGGGTAACACTGAAGCTTTCTTT
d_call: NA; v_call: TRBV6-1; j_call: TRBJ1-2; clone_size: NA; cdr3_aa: CASSELSGGSLGYTF; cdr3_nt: TGTGCCAGCAGTGAATTATCTGGGGGGTCACTCGGCTACACCTTC